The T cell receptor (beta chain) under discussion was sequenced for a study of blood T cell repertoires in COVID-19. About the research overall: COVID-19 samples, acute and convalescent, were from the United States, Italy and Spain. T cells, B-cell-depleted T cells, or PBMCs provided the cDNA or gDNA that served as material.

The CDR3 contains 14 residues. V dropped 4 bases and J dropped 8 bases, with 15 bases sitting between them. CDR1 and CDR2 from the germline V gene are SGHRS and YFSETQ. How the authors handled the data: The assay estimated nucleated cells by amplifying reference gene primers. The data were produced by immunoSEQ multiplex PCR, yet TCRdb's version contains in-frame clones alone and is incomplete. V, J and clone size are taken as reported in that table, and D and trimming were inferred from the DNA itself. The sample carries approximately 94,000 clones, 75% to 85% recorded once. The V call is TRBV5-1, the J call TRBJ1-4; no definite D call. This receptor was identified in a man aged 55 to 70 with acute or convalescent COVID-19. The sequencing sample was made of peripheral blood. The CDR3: CASSPRVRGEKLFF. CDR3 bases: TGCGCCAGCAGCCCCCGGGTGCGAGGAGAAAAACTGTTTTTT.